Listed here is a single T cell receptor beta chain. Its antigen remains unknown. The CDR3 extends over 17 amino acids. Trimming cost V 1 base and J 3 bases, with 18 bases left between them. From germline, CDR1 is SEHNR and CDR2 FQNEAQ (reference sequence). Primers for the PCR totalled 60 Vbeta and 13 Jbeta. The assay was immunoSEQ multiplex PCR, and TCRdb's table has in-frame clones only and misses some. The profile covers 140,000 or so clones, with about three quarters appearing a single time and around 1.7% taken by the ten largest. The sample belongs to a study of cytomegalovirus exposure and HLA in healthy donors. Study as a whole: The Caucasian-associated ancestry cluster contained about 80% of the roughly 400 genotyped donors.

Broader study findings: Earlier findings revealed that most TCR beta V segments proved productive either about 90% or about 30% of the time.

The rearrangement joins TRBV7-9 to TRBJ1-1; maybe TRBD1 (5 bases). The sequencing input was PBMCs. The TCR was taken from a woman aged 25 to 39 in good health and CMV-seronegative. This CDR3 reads CASSLVLRRGIDTEAFF. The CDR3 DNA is TGTGCCAGCAGCTTAGTCCTGCGACGGGGGATTGACACTGAAGCTTTCTTT.